Listed below are T cell receptor beta chains from one sample, sequenced in a study of PD-1 blockade in classical Hodgkin lymphoma. Clones were sequenced by immunoSEQ multiplex PCR, and TCRdb holds only the in-frame ones, with some missing. The sample carries roughly 25,000 clones, roughly 84% recorded once. Sequences were derived from CD4+ T cells from blood, sampled at baseline. Source of these receptors: a human donor with classical Hodgkin lymphoma. The CDR3 runs from the conserved cysteine through the conserved F or W. The D gene is left open where the match is weak. The size field is filled for only some rows; it gives once, few, many or a size class.

j_call clone_size cdr3_length d_call v_call cdr3_nt cdr3_aa
TRBJ2-6 - 15 - TRBV5-6 TGTGCCAGCCAGCTAAGCAATAGTCGGGCCAACGTCCTGACTTTC CASQLSNSRANVLTF
TRBJ2-1 - 13 - TRBV2 TGTGCCAGCCGGAGAGTATCCTACAATGAGCAGTTCTTC CASRRVSYNEQFF
TRBJ1-1 - 16 TRBD1 TRBV27 TGTGCCAGCAGTCCCCATCCCGGACAGGGGGATACTGAAGCTTTCTTT CASSPHPGQGDTEAFF
TRBJ2-3 - 16 TRBD2 TRBV7-9 TGTGCCAGCAGCATTGGGAGTAGCGGGGGCACAGATACGCAGTATTTT CASSIGSSGGTDTQYF
TRBJ1-2 - 14 - TRBV27 TGTGCCAGCAGTTCTACAGGGACTTCCTATGGCTACACCTTC CASSSTGTSYGYTF
TRBJ1-1 - 16 TRBD1 TRBV5-1 TGCGCCAGCAGCGTCGTAGGGGGCGCAGGGAACACTGAAGCTTTCTTT CASSVVGGAGNTEAFF
TRBJ1-1 few 14 - TRBV7-2 TGTGCCAGCGGTCTCCTTCGGTTGAACACTGAAGCTTTCTTT CASGLLRLNTEAFF
TRBJ1-5 - 13 - TRBV28 TGTGCCAGCACCTGGACAGTCAATCAGCCCCAGCATTTT CASTWTVNQPQHF
TRBJ1-1 - 15 TRBD1 TRBV30 TGTGCCTGGGGGGGAAACAGGGGGCGTAACACTGAAGCTTTCTTT CAWGGNRGRNTEAFF
TRBJ2-3 - 14 TRBD2 TRBV5-4 TGTGCCAGCAGCCAGGGACTAGCGGCAGATACGCAGTATTTT CASSQGLAADTQYF
TRBJ2-1 - 15 TRBD2 TRBV6-6 TGTGCCAGCAGTCAGACTAGCGGGGGGGCAGGGGAGCAGTTCTTC CASSQTSGGAGEQFF
TRBJ2-1 - 20 TRBD2 TRBV4-2 TGTGCCAGCAGCCAAGACGATTCTAGCGGCACCATCAGCTCCTACAATGAGCAGTTCTTC CASSQDDSSGTISSYNEQFF
TRBJ1-1 - 14 TRBD1 TRBV5-4 TGTGCCAGCAGCTTGGCGTCAGGGGGCACTGAAGCTTTCTTT CASSLASGGTEAFF
TRBJ1-5 - 14 - TRBV5-5 TGTGCCAGCAGCTCGGCGGAGTCTCCCCAGCCCCAGCATTTT CASSSAESPQPQHF
TRBJ1-5 - 13 - TRBV19 TGTGCCAGTAGTTCACAGGAGAATCAGCCCCAGCATTTT CASSSQENQPQHF
TRBJ1-5 - 14 - TRBV18 TGTGCCAGCTCACCACGGGAGGGCAATCAGCCCCAGCATTTT CASSPREGNQPQHF
TRBJ2-7 - 13 TRBD2 TRBV4-2 TGTGCCAGCAGCCACACAGCGGGGAGCGAGCAGTACTTC CASSHTAGSEQYF
TRBJ1-6 few 15 - TRBV5-1 TGCGCCAGCAGCTTGGGCGGGACGGGAAATTCACCCCTCCACTTT CASSLGGTGNSPLHF
TRBJ1-1 - 12 - TRBV5-1 TGCGCCAGCAGAGAGATGAACACTGAAGCTTTCTTT CASREMNTEAFF
TRBJ2-1 once 18 TRBD2 TRBV19 TGTGCCAGTAGTATGTGGGGCGGGGGGCACAGCTCCTACAATGAGCAGTTCTTC CASSMWGGGHSSYNEQFF
TRBJ1-6 - 17 - TRBV9 TGTGCCAGCAGCTTAGAGGGGGGGATAGGCGACGGGTCACCCCTCCACTTT CASSLEGGIGDGSPLHF
TRBJ2-5 - 15 - TRBV7-2 TGTGCCAGCAGCTTTTCAGGCAGTATACAAGAGACCCAGTACTTC CASSFSGSIQETQYF
TRBJ2-7 - 14 - TRBV7-7 TGTGCCAGCAGCCCGCAGGACGGACCCTACGAGCAGTACTTC CASSPQDGPYEQYF
TRBJ2-3 - 15 TRBD2 TRBV19 TGTGCCAGTAGTAGAGGGCGGGGGGCGTTGGATACGCAGTATTTT CASSRGRGALDTQYF
TRBJ2-3 - 15 - TRBV9 TGTGCCAGCAGCGTAGGGGTAACCAGCACAGATACGCAGTATTTT CASSVGVTSTDTQYF
TRBJ1-5 - 14 TRBD1 TRBV19 TGTGCCAGTAGTATCGAGCAGGGGGTGAAGCCCCAGCATTTT CASSIEQGVKPQHF
TRBJ1-3 - 13 - TRBV5-1 TGCGCCAGCAGCTTGTTTTCCGGAAACACCATATATTTT CASSLFSGNTIYF
TRBJ1-1 - 12 - TRBV30 TGTGCCTGGAGGCAGGGAGGCACTGAAGCTTTCTTT CAWRQGGTEAFF
TRBJ1-1 - 15 TRBD1 TRBV7-9 TGTGCCAGCAGCCTGGGGACAGGGGCGGGCACTGAAGCTTTCTTT CASSLGTGAGTEAFF
TRBJ2-3 - 14 - TRBV6-5 TGTGCCAGCAGTTACTCGGCTCCGTGGGATACGCAGTATTTT CASSYSAPWDTQYF
TRBJ1-1 - 14 - TRBV2 TGTGCCAGCACTGGGGACTGGGGGAACACTGAAGCTTTCTTT CASTGDWGNTEAFF
TRBJ1-2 few 15 - TRBV7-8 TGTGCCAGCAGCTCGGGGACCGCCGGCGCCTATGGCTACACCTTC CASSSGTAGAYGYTF
TRBJ2-3 - 16 TRBD2 TRBV2 TGTGCCAGCAGTGAAGTTCTAGCGGCGGGGACAGATACGCAGTATTTT CASSEVLAAGTDTQYF
TRBJ2-1 - 12 - TRBV27 TGTGCCAGCAGTTTGTCAGGGCTTGAGCAGTTCTTC CASSLSGLEQFF
TRBJ1-2 - 15 - TRBV9 TGTGCCAGCAGCGTAGAGCCAGCCTGGGACTATGGCTACACCTTC CASSVEPAWDYGYTF
TRBJ1-5 - 15 - TRBV28 TGTGCCAGCAGTCTTTCAATGGGACTGCTCAGGCCCCAGCATTTT CASSLSMGLLRPQHF
TRBJ1-1 - 17 - TRBV14 TGTGCCAGCAGCCAACGGGTTTCCTCTACCATGAACACTGAAGCTTTCTTT CASSQRVSSTMNTEAFF
TRBJ2-1 - 15 TRBD2 TRBV6-1 TGTGCCAGCAATTCACGGGGGGGCTCCTACAATGAGCAGTTCTTC CASNSRGGSYNEQFF
TRBJ1-6 - 14 - TRBV30 TGTGCCTGGAATGGGGGCGTCTTTAATTCACCCCTCCACTTT CAWNGGVFNSPLHF
TRBJ1-5 - 14 TRBD1 TRBV19 TGTGCCAGTAGCTGGGACAGATTCAATCAGCCCCAGCATTTT CASSWDRFNQPQHF
TRBJ2-7 - 12 - TRBV12-5 TGTGCTAGTGGTCTAAACTCGGACGAGCAGTACTTC CASGLNSDEQYF
TRBJ1-1 once 13 - TRBV28 TGTGCCAGCCTCGGGGAGGTGAACACTGAAGCTTTCTTT CASLGEVNTEAFF
TRBJ1-5 few 13 - TRBV18 TGTGCCAGCTCACCGGGGGGTGTTCAGCCCCAGCATTTT CASSPGGVQPQHF